The 16 T cell receptor beta chains below all came from one sample that was sequenced in a study of shared clonotypes between healthy human individuals. Generated by immunoSEQ multiplex PCR, the TCRdb table keeps only in-frame clones and is missing some. This sample has 450,000 or so clones, with around 77% found just once. Material for sequencing was PBMCs. The origin of the receptors is a woman aged 40 to 50 in good health. Some clones in this sample may be carry-over from other donors' samples.

The chain recombines TRBV21-1 with TRBJ2-4; the DNA was not used to check the table's D call, TRBD2. TRBV21-1 is recorded as a pseudogene. The CDR3 runs to 16 residues. CDR3 region: CASSKEARLAKNIQYF. The DNA for the CDR3 is TGTGCCAGCAGCAAAGAAGCGCGACTAGCCAAAAACATTCAGTACTTC.

As for this clone: A read error is likely here: a far larger clone is one base away. This sample includes further DNA sequences coding for the same CDR3. The CDR3 sequence: CASSLGPGETQYF. The CDR3, as DNA: TGCGCCAGCAGCTTAGGGCCAGGGGAGACCCAGTACTTC. The chain couples TRBV5-1 to TRBJ2-5; D perhaps matches TRBD1 (5 bases). V lost 2 bases to trimming and J lost 5 bases, with 10 bases between them. This CDR3 has 13 residues. Germline-derived CDR1 and CDR2 are SGHRS and YFSETQ.

Written as DNA, the CDR3 is TGTGCCAGCAGTATAGGGGGGCAGGGGAAGGACGAGCAGTACTTC. As protein: CASSIGGQGKDEQYF. This chain links TRBV6-5 with TRBJ2-7; D tentatively reads TRBD1 or TRBD2 (6 bases each). CDR1 and CDR2 from the germline V gene are MNHEY and SVGAGI. Trimming removed 5 bases at V and 5 bases at J, with 19 bases between. The CDR3 has 15 residues.

The chain employs TRBV2 and TRBJ1-5, with 7 nucleotides matching TRBD1. In germline, CDR1 is SNHLY, CDR2 FYNNEI. The length of the CDR3 is 14 residues. V was clipped by 6 bases and J by 7 bases; unmatched bases: 9. CDR3 region: CASSLGAGGQPQHF. The CDR3, as DNA: TGTGCCAGCAGCCTCGGTGCAGGGGGGCAGCCCCAGCATTTT.

Only one count was recorded for this clone. The rearrangement joins TRBV18 to TRBJ2-2; the D is unclear. CDR3 length: 15 residues. Germline lookup yields CDR1 KGHSH and CDR2 LQKENI. Trimming shortened V by 2 bases and J by 0 bases, and 7 bases separated the two germline ends. The CDR3 loop is CASSPTAANTGELFF. DNA for the CDR3: TGTGCCAGCTCACCAACTGCCGCGAACACCGGGGAGCTGTTTTTT.

V and J are TRBV18 and TRBJ1-1, with a tentative D call TRBD1 (5 bases). Germline assignment: CDR1 KGHSH and CDR2 LQKENI. There are 13 residues in the CDR3. Trimming cost V 2 bases and J 6 bases, with 10 bases left between them. In DNA form, the CDR3 reads TGTGCCAGCTCACCATCAGGGACCCCTGAAGCTTTCTTT. It encodes CASSPSGTPEAFF.

The chain joins TRBV29-1 to TRBJ2-2, with TRBD2 matching over 7 bases. Germline lookup yields CDR1 SQVTM and CDR2 ANQGSEA. Trimming at V came to 6 bases and at J to 6 bases, leaving 16 bases not matched to a gene. CDR3 size: 16 residues. The CDR3: CSVEDVAGDTAGELFF. The CDR3 DNA follows: TGCAGCGTGGAGGATGTGGCGGGAGATACGGCCGGGGAGCTGTTTTTT.

The chain combines TRBV2 with TRBJ2-2, with TRBD1 as a possible D gene (6 bases). Germline loops: CDR1 SNHLY, CDR2 FYNNEI. Trimming pared 3 bases from V and 0 bases from J, leaving 11 bases between. CDR3 size: 16 residues. CDR3 residues: CASSEDSATNTGELFF. The CDR3 DNA reads TGTGCCAGCAGTGAGGACAGCGCCACGAACACCGGGGAGCTGTTTTTT.

This sequence joins TRBV7-9 and TRBJ1-4, with unresolved D. Germline CDR1 SEHNR, CDR2 FQNEAQ (reference sequence). The V gene lost 1 base and the J gene lost 3 bases, with 9 bases spanning the gap. The CDR3 is 15 residues long. Here the CDR3 DNA reads TGTGCCAGCAGCTTAGGTATCACCCCTAATGAAAAACTGTTTTTT. Amino acids: CASSLGITPNEKLFF.

Comment on this clone: Different DNA sequences within this sample yield the same CDR3. The chain joins TRBV5-4 to TRBJ2-3, with 7 bases that match TRBD2. V trimming: 0 bases; J trimming: 0 bases; junction bases outside the gene matches: 1. The CDR3 sequence is 15 residues long. Per the germline V gene, CDR1 is SGHNT and CDR2 is YYREEE (reference sequence). The DNA of the CDR3 is TGTGCCAGCAGCTTGGCGGGAGGCAGCACAGATACGCAGTATTTT. It encodes CASSLAGGSTDTQYF.

As regards this clone: This may be a read error: a much more frequent sequence differs by one nucleotide. The chain joins TRBV6-1 to TRBJ2-7; perhaps TRBD2 as D (5 bases). Germline V lookup: CDR1 MNHNS, CDR2 SASEGT. The CDR3 has 14 amino acids. CDR3 amino acids: CASIGGSRSYEQHF. Written as DNA, the CDR3 is TGTGCCAGCATCGGAGGCAGCCGCTCCTACGAGCAGCACTTC.

J is TRBJ2-5 and V is TRBV7-2; possibly TRBD2 for D (5 bases). The length of the CDR3 is 16 residues. Between the trimmed V and J ends, which lost 2 bases and 3 bases, there was a span of 16 bases. Per germline, CDR1 SGHTA and CDR2 FQGNSA. CDR3 region: CASSLILTGKKETQYF. The CDR3 bases are TGTGCCAGCAGCTTAATCCTTACGGGGAAAAAAGAGACCCAGTACTTC.

The CDR3 here is CASSINTGAIDEQFF. The CDR3 DNA follows: TGTGCCAGCAGTATCAATACAGGGGCGATCGATGAGCAGTTCTTC. The V gene is TRBV2, the J gene TRBJ2-1, with 7 bases aligning to TRBD1. J was trimmed by 8 bases and V by 5 bases; bases with no gene match: 12. The CDR3 is 15 residues long. Per germline, CDR1 SNHLY and CDR2 FYNNEI. Full variable domain (missing parts from reference TRBV2 and TRBJ2-1): EPEVTQTPSHQVTQMGQEVILRCVPISNHLYFYWYRQILGQKVEFLVSFYNNEISEKSEIFDDQFSVERPDGSNFTLKIRSTKLEDSAMYFCASSINTGAIDEQFFGPGTRLTVL.

The V call is TRBV5-1, the J call TRBJ2-7; 7 bases are a match to TRBD1. V dropped 2 bases and J dropped 7; count of bases not matched to a gene: 9. The length of the CDR3 is 14 residues. Germline CDR1 SGHRS, CDR2 YFSETQ. For the CDR3, the DNA is TGCGCCAGCAGCTTCCGGGACAGTAGACAGGAGCAGTACTTC. It encodes CASSFRDSRQEQYF.

Only a few counts were recorded for this clone. The chain links TRBV19 to TRBJ2-7; D may be TRBD2 (6 bases). Trimming removed 8 bases from V and 0 bases from J, with 11 bases in between. There are 13 residues in the CDR3. Germline V lookup: CDR1 LNHDA, CDR2 SQIVND (reference sequence). CDR3 in amino acids: CASGGTSSYEQYF. The CDR3 nucleotides are TGTGCCAGTGGGGGGACGAGCTCCTACGAGCAGTACTTC.

With regard to this clone: A read error may explain this, as a much larger clone is one base away. This CDR3 is also generated by other DNA sequences in the sample. The rearrangement joins TRBV18 to TRBJ2-7, with 9 positions matching TRBD1. Germline V lookup: CDR1 KGHSH, CDR2 LQKENI. The CDR3 totals 17 residues. Germline trimming cut 3 bases from V and 6 bases from J; bases unmatched to any gene: 15. The CDR3 is CASSPRGVGQGGGEQYF. The CDR3 nucleotides read TGTGCCAGCTCACCGCGTGGCGTGGGACAGGGTGGGGGCGAGCAGTACTTC.